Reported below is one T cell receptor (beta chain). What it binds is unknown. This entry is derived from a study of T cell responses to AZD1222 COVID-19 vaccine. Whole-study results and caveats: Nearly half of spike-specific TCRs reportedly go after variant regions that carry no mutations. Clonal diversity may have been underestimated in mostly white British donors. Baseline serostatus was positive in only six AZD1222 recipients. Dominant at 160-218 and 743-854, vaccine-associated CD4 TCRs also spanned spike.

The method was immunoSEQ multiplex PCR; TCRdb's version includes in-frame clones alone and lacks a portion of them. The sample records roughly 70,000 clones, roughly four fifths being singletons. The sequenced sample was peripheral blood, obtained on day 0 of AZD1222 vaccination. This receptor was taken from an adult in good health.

CDR3 protein: CASSRGQGTDTQYF. The CDR3 nucleotides are TGTGCCAGCAGCCGGGGACAGGGCACAGATACGCAGTATTTT. This chain connects TRBV3-1 (or the pseudogene TRBV3-2) to TRBJ2-3, with 8 bases lining up with TRBD1. Germline-derived CDR1 and CDR2 are LGHDT and YNNKEL (reference sequence). The CDR3 runs 14 residues. V shed 4 bases, J shed 1 base, and the junction held 1 base outside the gene matches.